These T cell receptor beta chains were read from a single sample in a study of shared clonotypes between healthy human individuals. The repertoire was sequenced with immunoSEQ multiplex PCR; TCRdb's copy has only in-frame clones and lacks some. The table has roughly 2,500,000 clones, roughly 93% seen once. Material: naive CD4+ T cells from PBMCs. These receptors were obtained from a young man in good health. Some clones in this sample may be carry-over from other donors' samples. Each CDR3 is given with its conserved first and last residue.

14	TRBV5-1	TRBJ1-3	CASSLGTPGNTIYF
14	TRBV28	TRBJ2-1	CAVSRGLVRNEQFF
13	TRBV29-1	TRBJ1-2	CSAGTLLTYGYTF
15	TRBV6-5	TRBJ2-7	CASSARTGSWNEQYF
17	TRBV25-1	TRBJ2-1	CASSDGGLRDLTNEQFF
17	TRBV5-1	TRBJ1-5	CASSLAPGERDNQPQHF
16	TRBV1	TRBJ2-4	CTSSQVLEDRQNIQYF
15	TRBV5-1	TRBJ2-5	CASSWGTSLPETQYF
15	TRBV7-9	TRBJ2-1	CASSLVGEGGNEQFF
15	TRBV6-5	TRBJ2-1	CASSYGSGRINEQFF
14	TRBV6-1	TRBJ2-5	CASRTDRERETQYF
13	TRBV9	TRBJ2-2	CASSSPRTGELFF
14	TRBV5-1	TRBJ2-7	CASSLGTTPYEQYF
16	TRBV5-1	TRBJ2-2	CASSWLAGDGTGELFF
16	TRBV28	TRBJ1-1	CASRTLREAIGTEAFF
14	TRBV28	TRBJ1-1	CASSLSVHWAEAFF
15	TRBV5-4	TRBJ2-1	CASSPYGRNYNEQFF
14	TRBV6-5	TRBJ1-1	CASSSPRGGTEAFF
14	TRBV14	TRBJ1-5	CASSQYGHNQPQHF
16	TRBV10-3	TRBJ2-2	CAISESGSANTGELFF